This T cell receptor (beta chain) comes out of a study of blood T cell repertoires in COVID-19. Study-wide background: The United States, Italy and Spain were the sources of the acute and convalescent COVID-19 samples. T cells, B-cell-depleted T cells, or PBMCs supplied cDNA or gDNA.

The CDR3 has 13 amino acids. Trimming removed 10 bases from V and 5 bases from J; junction bases left unmatched: 5. Germline V lookup: CDR1 WSHSY, CDR2 SAAADI. Study processing details: Scientists estimated how many nucleated cells there were by amplifying reference gene primers. Sequenced by immunoSEQ multiplex PCR; TCRdb stores in-frame clones only, minus some. V, J and clone size are those of that table, while D and trimming were read from the DNA. The sample holds tens of thousands of clones; 85% to 95% are singletons and the top ten take approximately 6%. This clonotype originated in a woman aged 60-70 years with active COVID-19. The chain couples TRBV10-2 to TRBJ2-2; 9 nucleotides line up with TRBD1. Sequences were obtained from peripheral blood. DNA of the CDR3: TGCGCCACCTGGGACAGGGTTACCGGGGAGCTGTTTTTT. It codes for CATWDRVTGELFF.